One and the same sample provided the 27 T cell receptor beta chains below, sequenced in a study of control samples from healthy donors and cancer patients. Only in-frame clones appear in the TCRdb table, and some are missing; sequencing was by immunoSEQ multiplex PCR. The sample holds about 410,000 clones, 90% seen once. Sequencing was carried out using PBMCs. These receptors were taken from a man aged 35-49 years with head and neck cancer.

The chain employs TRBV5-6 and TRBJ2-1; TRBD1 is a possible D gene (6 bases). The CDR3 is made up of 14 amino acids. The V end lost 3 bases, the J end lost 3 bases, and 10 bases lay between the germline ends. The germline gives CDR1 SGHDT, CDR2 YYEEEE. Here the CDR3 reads CASSWTVLYNEQFF. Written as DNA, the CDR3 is TGTGCCAGCAGCTGGACAGTTCTCTACAATGAGCAGTTCTTC.

CDR3 residues: CASSINGGPSGTQHF. The CDR3 DNA reads TGTGCCAGTAGTATAAATGGGGGACCCTCGGGAACCCAGCATTTT. V is TRBV19 and J is TRBJ1-5, with D tentatively TRBD1 (5 bases). V was clipped by 2 bases and J by 11 bases, with 19 bases between them. The CDR3 totals 15 residues. Germline values: CDR1 LNHDA, CDR2 SQIVND (reference sequence).

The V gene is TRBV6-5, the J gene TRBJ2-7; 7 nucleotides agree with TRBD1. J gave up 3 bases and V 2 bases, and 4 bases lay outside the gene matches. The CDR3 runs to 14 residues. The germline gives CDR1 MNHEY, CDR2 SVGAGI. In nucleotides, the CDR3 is TGTGCCAGCAGTTACAAGACAGGGCTCTACGAGCAGTACTTC. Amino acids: CASSYKTGLYEQYF.

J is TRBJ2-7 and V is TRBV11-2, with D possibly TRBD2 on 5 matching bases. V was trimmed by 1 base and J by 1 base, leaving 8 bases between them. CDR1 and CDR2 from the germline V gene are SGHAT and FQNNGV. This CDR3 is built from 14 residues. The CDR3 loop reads CASSLGSGSYEQYF. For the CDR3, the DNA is TGTGCCAGCAGCTTAGGGTCGGGATCCTACGAGCAGTACTTC.

The CDR3 protein is CASNGGGQGANEQYF. The CDR3 DNA is TGTGCCAGCAACGGTGGGGGACAGGGGGCGAACGAGCAGTACTTC. The chain couples TRBV28 to TRBJ2-7, with 12 nucleotides matching TRBD1. CDR3 size: 15 residues. The ends lost 7 bases at V and 5 bases at J; junction bases unmatched: 9. From germline, CDR1 is MDHEN and CDR2 SYDVKM.

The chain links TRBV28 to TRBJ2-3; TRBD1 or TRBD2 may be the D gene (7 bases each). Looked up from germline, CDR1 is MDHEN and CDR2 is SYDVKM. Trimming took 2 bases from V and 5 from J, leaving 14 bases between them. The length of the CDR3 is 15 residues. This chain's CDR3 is CASSLAGGAGDTQYF. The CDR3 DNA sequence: TGTGCCAGCAGTTTAGCAGGGGGGGCGGGAGATACGCAGTATTTT.

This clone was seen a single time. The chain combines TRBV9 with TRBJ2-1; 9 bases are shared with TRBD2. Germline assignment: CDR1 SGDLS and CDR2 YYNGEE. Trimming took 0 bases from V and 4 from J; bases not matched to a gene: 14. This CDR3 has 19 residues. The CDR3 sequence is CASSVEPEGSGRVYNEQFF. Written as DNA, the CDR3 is TGTGCCAGCAGCGTAGAACCCGAGGGTAGCGGGAGAGTTTACAATGAGCAGTTCTTC.

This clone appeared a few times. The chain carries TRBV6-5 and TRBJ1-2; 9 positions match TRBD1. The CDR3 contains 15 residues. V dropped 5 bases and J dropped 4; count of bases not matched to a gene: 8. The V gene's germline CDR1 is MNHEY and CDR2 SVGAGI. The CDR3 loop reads CASSLIGTGIYGYTF. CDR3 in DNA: TGTGCCAGCAGTCTAATCGGGACAGGGATCTATGGCTACACCTTC.

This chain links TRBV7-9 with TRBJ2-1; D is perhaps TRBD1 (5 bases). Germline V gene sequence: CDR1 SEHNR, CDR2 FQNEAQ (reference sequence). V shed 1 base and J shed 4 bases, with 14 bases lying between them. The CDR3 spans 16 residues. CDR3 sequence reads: CASSLERQTSYNEQFF. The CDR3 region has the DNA TGTGCCAGCAGCTTAGAGAGACAGACTTCTTACAATGAGCAGTTCTTC.

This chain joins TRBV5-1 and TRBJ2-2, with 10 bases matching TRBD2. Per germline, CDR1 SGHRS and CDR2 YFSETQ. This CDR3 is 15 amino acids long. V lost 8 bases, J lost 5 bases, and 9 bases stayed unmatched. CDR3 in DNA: TGCGCCAGTTTGTTTACTAGCGGGATGACCGGGGAGCTGTTTTTT. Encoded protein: CASLFTSGMTGELFF. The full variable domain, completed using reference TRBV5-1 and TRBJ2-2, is KAGVTQTPRYLIKTRGQQVTLSCSPISGHRSVSWYQQTPGQGLQFLFEYFSETQRNKGNFPGRFSGRQFSNSRSEMNVSTLELGDSALYLCASLFTSGMTGELFFGEGSRLTVL.

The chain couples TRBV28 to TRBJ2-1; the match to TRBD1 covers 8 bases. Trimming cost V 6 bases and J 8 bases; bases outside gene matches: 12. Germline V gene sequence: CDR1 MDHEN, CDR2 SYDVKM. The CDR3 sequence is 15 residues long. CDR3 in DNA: TGTGCCAGCAGGCCGGGACAGGAGCAAGGGGATGAGCAGTTCTTC. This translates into CASRPGQEQGDEQFF.

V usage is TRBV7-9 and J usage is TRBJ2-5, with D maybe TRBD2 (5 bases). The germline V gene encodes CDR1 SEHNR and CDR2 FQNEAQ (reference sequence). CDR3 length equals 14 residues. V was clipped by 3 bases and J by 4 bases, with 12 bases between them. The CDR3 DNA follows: TGTGCCAGCAGCTTCTCCTCAGGAGGAGAGACCCAGTACTTC. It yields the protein CASSFSSGGETQYF.

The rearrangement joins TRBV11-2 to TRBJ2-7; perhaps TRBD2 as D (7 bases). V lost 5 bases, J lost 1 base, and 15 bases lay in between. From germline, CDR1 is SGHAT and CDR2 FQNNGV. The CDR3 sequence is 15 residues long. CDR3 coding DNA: TGTGCCAGCAGCCCAATGGCGGGGGCTTCCTACGAGCAGTACTTC. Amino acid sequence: CASSPMAGASYEQYF.

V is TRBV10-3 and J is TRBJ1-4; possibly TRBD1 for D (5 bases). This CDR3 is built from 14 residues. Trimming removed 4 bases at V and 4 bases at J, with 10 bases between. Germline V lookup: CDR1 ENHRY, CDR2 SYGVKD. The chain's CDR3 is CAISAGPSNEKLFF. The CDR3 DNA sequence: TGTGCCATCAGTGCGGGGCCCAGTAATGAAAAACTGTTTTTT.

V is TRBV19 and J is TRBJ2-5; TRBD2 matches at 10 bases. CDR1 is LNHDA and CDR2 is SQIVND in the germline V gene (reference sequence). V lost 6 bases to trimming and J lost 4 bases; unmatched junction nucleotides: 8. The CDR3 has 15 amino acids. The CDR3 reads CASREAAGGAETQYF. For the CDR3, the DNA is TGTGCCAGTAGGGAGGCAGCGGGAGGGGCAGAGACCCAGTACTTC.

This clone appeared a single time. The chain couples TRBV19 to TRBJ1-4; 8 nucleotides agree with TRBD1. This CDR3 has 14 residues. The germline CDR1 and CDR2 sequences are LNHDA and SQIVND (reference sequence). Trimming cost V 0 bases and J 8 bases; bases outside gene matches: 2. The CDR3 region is CASSIEGTGEKLFF. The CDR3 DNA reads TGTGCCAGTAGTATAGAGGGGACAGGCGAAAAACTGTTTTTT.

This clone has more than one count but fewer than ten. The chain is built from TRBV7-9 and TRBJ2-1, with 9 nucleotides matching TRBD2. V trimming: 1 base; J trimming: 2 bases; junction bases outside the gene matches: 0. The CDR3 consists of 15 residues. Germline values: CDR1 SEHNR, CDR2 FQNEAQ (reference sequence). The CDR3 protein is CASSLGLAAYNEQFF. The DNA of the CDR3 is TGTGCCAGCAGCTTAGGACTAGCGGCCTACAATGAGCAGTTCTTC.

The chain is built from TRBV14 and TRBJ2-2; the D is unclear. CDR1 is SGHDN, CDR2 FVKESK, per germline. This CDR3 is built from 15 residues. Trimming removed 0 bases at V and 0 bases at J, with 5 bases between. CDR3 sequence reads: CASSQDPANTGELFF. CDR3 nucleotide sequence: TGTGCCAGCAGCCAAGACCCCGCGAACACCGGGGAGCTGTTTTTT.

The DNA of the CDR3 is TGTGCCAGCAGGGACGGAAGACGCTATGGCTACACCTTC. Residues: CASRDGRRYGYTF. V usage is TRBV27 and J usage is TRBJ1-2; D is ambiguous. Germline loops: CDR1 MNHEY, CDR2 SMNVEV (reference sequence). The CDR3 extends over 13 amino acids. Between the trimmed V and J ends, which lost 6 bases and 4 bases, there was a span of 12 bases.

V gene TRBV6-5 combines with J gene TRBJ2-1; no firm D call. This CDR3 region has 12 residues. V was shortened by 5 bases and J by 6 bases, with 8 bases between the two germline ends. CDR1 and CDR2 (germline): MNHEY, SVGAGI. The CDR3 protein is CASSPTRNEQFF. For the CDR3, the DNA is TGTGCCAGCAGTCCCACCCGCAATGAGCAGTTCTTC.

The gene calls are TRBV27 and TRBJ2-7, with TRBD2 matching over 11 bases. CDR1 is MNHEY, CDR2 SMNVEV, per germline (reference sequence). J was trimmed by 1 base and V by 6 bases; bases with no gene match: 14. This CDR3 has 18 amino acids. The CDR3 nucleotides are TGTGCCAGCAGACCTACTTGGGCGACTAGCGGGATTTCCTACGAGCAGTACTTC. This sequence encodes CASRPTWATSGISYEQYF.

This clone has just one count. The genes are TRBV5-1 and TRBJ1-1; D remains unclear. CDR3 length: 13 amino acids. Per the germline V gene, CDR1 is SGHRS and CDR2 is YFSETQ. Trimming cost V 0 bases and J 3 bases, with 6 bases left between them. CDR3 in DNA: TGCGCCAGCAGCTTGGCCGTTTACACTGAAGCTTTCTTT. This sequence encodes CASSLAVYTEAFF.

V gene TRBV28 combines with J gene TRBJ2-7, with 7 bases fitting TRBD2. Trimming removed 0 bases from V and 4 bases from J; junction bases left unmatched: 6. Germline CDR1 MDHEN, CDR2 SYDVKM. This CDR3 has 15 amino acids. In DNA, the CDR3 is TGTGCCAGCAGTTTATGGCACAGCGGGGAATACGAGCAGTACTTC. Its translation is CASSLWHSGEYEQYF.

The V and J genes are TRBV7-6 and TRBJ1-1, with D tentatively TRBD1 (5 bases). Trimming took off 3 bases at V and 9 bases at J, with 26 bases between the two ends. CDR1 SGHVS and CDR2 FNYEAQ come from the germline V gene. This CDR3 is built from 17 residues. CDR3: CASSFLGDAGNTNQAFF. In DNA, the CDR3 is TGTGCCAGCAGCTTTTTAGGGGACGCAGGAAATACGAACCAAGCTTTCTTT.

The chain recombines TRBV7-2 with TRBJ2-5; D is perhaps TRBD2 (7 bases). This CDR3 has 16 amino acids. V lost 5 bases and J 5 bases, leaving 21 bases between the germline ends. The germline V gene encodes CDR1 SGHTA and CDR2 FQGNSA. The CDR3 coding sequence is TGTGCCAGCAGCCACCGGAGGGGGGGCCGGGGGGAGACCCAGTACTTC. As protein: CASSHRRGGRGETQYF.

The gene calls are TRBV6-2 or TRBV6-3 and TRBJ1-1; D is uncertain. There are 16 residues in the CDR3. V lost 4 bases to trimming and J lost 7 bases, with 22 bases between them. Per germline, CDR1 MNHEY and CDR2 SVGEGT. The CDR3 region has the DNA TGTGCCAGCAGTTTGGCTGTTGCGCTCCTCCTACATGAAGCTTTCTTT. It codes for CASSLAVALLLHEAFF.

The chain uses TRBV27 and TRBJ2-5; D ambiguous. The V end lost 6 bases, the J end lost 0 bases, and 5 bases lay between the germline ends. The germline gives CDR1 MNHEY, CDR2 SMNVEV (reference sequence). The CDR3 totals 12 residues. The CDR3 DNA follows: TGTGCCAGCAGCCGACACCAAGAGACCCAGTACTTC. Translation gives CASSRHQETQYF.